These 4 T cell receptor beta chains originate from one sample sequenced in a study of long-term antiretroviral therapy in people with HIV. Version v3.0 of the immunoSEQ assay ran at survey level. Method: immunoSEQ multiplex PCR; TCRdb's copy keeps in-frame clones and lacks some. This table has 13,000 to 15,000 clones, over 80% appearing once. Source: unsorted PBMCs, taken 1.8 years before starting antiretroviral therapy. These TCRs come from a woman between 40 and 50 years old with HIV.

The rearrangement links TRBV5-4 to TRBJ2-5, with 8 positions matching TRBD2. The trim removed 4 bases at V and 2 bases at J, leaving 10 bases unmatched. Germline V gives CDR1 SGHNT, CDR2 YYREEE (reference sequence). The length of the CDR3 is 16 residues. CDR3: CASSLKRERRQETQYF. The CDR3 region has the DNA TGTGCCAGCAGCCTCAAGCGGGAGAGACGGCAAGAGACCCAGTACTTC.

The CDR3, as DNA: TGTGCCACCCAGGACCGCACAGATACGCAGTATTTT. It is translated as CATQDRTDTQYF. The chain joins TRBV6-5 to TRBJ2-3; D unresolved. From germline, CDR1 is MNHEY and CDR2 SVGAGI. Deletions cut 10 bases from V and 1 base from J, with 9 bases between. This CDR3 contains 12 residues.

The rearrangement joins TRBV5-4 to TRBJ2-7; unclear D gene. The ends were cut back, 5 bases at V and 5 bases at J, with 20 bases in the middle. The CDR3 runs to 15 residues. Germline V gene sequence: CDR1 SGHNT, CDR2 YYREEE (reference sequence). CDR3 loop: CASRSELLDPNEQYF. CDR3 in DNA: TGTGCCAGCAGATCTGAGTTACTCGACCCCAACGAGCAGTACTTC.

The chain employs TRBV5-1 and TRBJ2-1; 8 bases fit TRBD2. This CDR3 is 15 amino acids long. V was pared by 1 base and J by 5 bases, with 5 bases of the junction left unmatched. Germline CDR1 is SGHRS and CDR2 is YFSETQ. The CDR3 protein is CASSLTLAGHNEQFF. The CDR3 coding sequence is TGCGCCAGCAGCTTGACCTTAGCGGGGCACAATGAGCAGTTCTTC.